This T cell receptor (beta chain) derives from a study of breast tumors, draining lymph nodes, adjacent tissues. In its sample, this clonotype was seen many times. The antigen is undetermined. Each CDR3 protein gets one entry after TCRdb re-called the multiplex PCR reads with MiXCR. The data show about 140,000 distinct CDR3 sequences, about a fifth seen once. Breast cancer patients provided tissue from their axillary draining lymph nodes. The CDR3 is 15 residues long. Germline V gene lookup returns CDR1 SGHRS and CDR2 YFSETQ. V dropped 1 base and J dropped 9 bases, with 17 bases sitting between them. Study-wide results and caveats: Findings are consistent with lymph node origin and intratumoral expansion of most tumor T cells. Luminal-like breast cancer showed significantly higher tumor–nontumor repertoire similarity than basal-like. That most tumor T cells come from lymph nodes remained unproven. Tumors had less TCR diversity than lymph nodes, more than nontumor tissue.

This receptor was taken from a female donor with breast cancer. Some clones in this sample may be carry-over from other donors' samples. The chain is built from TRBV5-1 and TRBJ2-1, with D perhaps TRBD1 (6 bases). Sequencing was performed on axillary lymph node tissue. DNA for the CDR3: TGCGCCAGCAGCTTGCTGGCAGGGGCCAAGAGTGAGCAGTTCTTC. Its translation: CASSLLAGAKSEQFF. The full variable domain, with the rest looked up from reference TRBV5-1 and TRBJ2-1, is KAGVTQTPRYLIKTRGQQVTLSCSPISGHRSVSWYQQTPGQGLQFLFEYFSETQRNKGNFPGRFSGRQFSNSRSEMNVSTLELGDSALYLCASSLLAGAKSEQFFGPGTRLTVL.